Following are 2 T cell receptor beta chains from one sample sequenced in a study of blood T cell repertoires in COVID-19. Using immunoSEQ multiplex PCR, the repertoire was profiled, and TCRdb retains in-frame clones only, with some absent. This sample yields under 70,000 clones, of which about 87% are seen a single time; more than 6% belongs to the top ten. Specimen: peripheral blood. These receptors came from a woman in her sixties with COVID-19, enrolled during active disease.

This clone was picked up one time. V gene TRBV19 combines with J gene TRBJ2-1; D gene uncertain. V lost 2 bases to trimming and J lost 6 bases, with 5 bases between them. Germline-derived CDR1 and CDR2 are LNHDA and SQIVND (reference sequence). The CDR3 extends over 12 amino acids. CDR3 nucleotide sequence: TGTGCCAGTAGTATAACTGGCAATGAGCAGTTCTTC. Translated, it gives CASSITGNEQFF.

The chain couples TRBV7-3 to TRBJ2-1; 11 bases map to TRBD2. This CDR3 is built from 15 residues. Germline loops: CDR1 SGHTA, CDR2 FQGTGA. The J segment lost 7 bases and the V segment lost 5 bases, leaving 7 bases of the junction unmatched. CDR3 DNA: TGTGCCAGCAGCAACCGACTAGCGGGAATGAATGAGCAGTTCTTC. Translating gives CASSNRLAGMNEQFF. The whole variable domain, filled in from reference TRBV7-3 and TRBJ2-1, reads GAGVSQTPSNKVTEKGKYVELRCDPISGHTALYWYRQSLGQGPEFLIYFQGTGAADDSGLPNDRFFAVRPEGSVSTLKIQRTERGDSAVYLCASSNRLAGMNEQFFGPGTRLTVL.